The TCR beta chain described here comes from a study of T cell changes during pregnancy in multiple sclerosis. V gave up 0 bases and J gave up 2 bases, with 5 bases separating them. CDR3 length: 13 residues. Germline V lookup: CDR1 SGHRS, CDR2 YFSETQ. TCRdb's copy holds only in-frame clones and misses some; the assay was immunoSEQ multiplex PCR. The sample carries some 30,000 clones, approximately 90% recorded once. The sample consisted of CD8+ T cells from peripheral blood mononuclear cells, taken in the second trimester of pregnancy. This clonotype originated in a female donor with multiple sclerosis, enrolled in a pregnancy study. The V gene is TRBV5-1, the J gene TRBJ2-5; no definite D call. The CDR3 here is CASSLDYQETQYF. As DNA, the CDR3 is TGCGCCAGCAGCTTGGACTATCAAGAGACCCAGTACTTC.